Listed here are 7 T cell receptor beta chains from one sample, sequenced in a study of shared T cell receptors in the human thymus. Assay: immunoSEQ multiplex PCR; the TCRdb copy retains only in-frame clones and omits some. The data show approximately 730,000 clones, approximately 85% seen once. These same records also appear under a second study, on human thymus T cells.

Specimen: thymocytes. The receptors were gathered from a girl under three years old with a congenital heart defect.

The chain employs TRBV6-5 and TRBJ1-2, with TRBD1 as a possible D gene (6 bases). Germline V gene data show CDR1 as MNHEY and CDR2 as SVGAGI. The CDR3 has 14 amino acids. The ends were cut back, 6 bases at V and 0 bases at J, with 11 bases in the middle. The CDR3 sequence: CASRQTGANYGYTF. In DNA, the CDR3 is TGTGCCAGCAGGCAGACAGGAGCTAACTATGGCTACACCTTC.

This clone came up once. The rearrangement uses TRBV9 and TRBJ2-6; 7 nucleotides line up with TRBD1. The V gene end was trimmed by 4 bases and the J gene end by 2 bases; junction bases not matched to a gene: 12. Germline V gene data show CDR1 as SGDLS and CDR2 as YYNGEE. This CDR3 contains 18 residues. DNA for the CDR3: TGTGCCAGCAGCTTAACAAGGGGGCGCCTACCTGGGGCCAACGTCCTGACTTTC. Translating it yields CASSLTRGRLPGANVLTF.

The chain has TRBV4-3 and TRBJ2-1; D unclear. The CDR3 contains 17 residues. The germline V gene encodes CDR1 LGHNA and CDR2 YSLEER. The V gene lost 3 bases and the J gene lost 0 bases, with 15 bases spanning the gap. CDR3 DNA: TGCGCCAGCAGCCACCCCATAGCAGCGAGCTCCTACAATGAGCAGTTCTTC. Protein product: CASSHPIAASSYNEQFF.

This chain connects TRBV9 to TRBJ2-2, with TRBD1 matching over 8 bases. This CDR3 comprises 15 residues. Germline assignment: CDR1 SGDLS and CDR2 YYNGEE. With V trimmed by 4 bases and J by 6 bases, 8 bases remained unmatched. CDR3 protein: CASSHPTGVPGELFF. The CDR3 DNA reads as TGTGCCAGCAGCCACCCGACAGGGGTACCCGGGGAGCTGTTTTTT.

The J gene is TRBJ2-7, the V gene TRBV5-3, with 9 nucleotides matching TRBD1. TRBV5-3 is designated an ORF whose function remains uncertain. CDR3 length equals 18 residues. With V trimmed by 1 base and J by 0 bases, 11 bases remained unmatched. The CDR3 DNA reads TGTGCCAGAAGCTTGCTCGGAATAAGGGGACAGGGCTCCTACGAGCAGTACTTC. Translating it yields CARSLLGIRGQGSYEQYF.

CDR3 DNA sequence: TGTGCCAGCTCACCATATGGGACAGAAGCGAACACCGGGGAGCTGTTTTTT. Translation: CASSPYGTEANTGELFF. The V and J genes are TRBV18 and TRBJ2-2; 7 positions agree with TRBD1. The V segment lost 2 bases and the J segment 0 bases; nucleotides outside the gene matches: 6. The CDR3 extends over 17 amino acids. The germline V gene encodes CDR1 KGHSH and CDR2 LQKENI. The variable domain in full, completed from reference TRBV18 and TRBJ2-2, reads NAGVMQNPRHLVRRRGQEARLRCSPMKGHSHVYWYRQLPEEGLKFMVYLQKENIIDESGMPKERFSAEFPKEGPSILRIQQVVRGDSAAYFCASSPYGTEANTGELFFGEGSRLTVL.

This clone came up once. The rearrangement links TRBV6-4 to TRBJ2-3, with 13 nucleotides matching TRBD2. Germline V gene lookup returns CDR1 MRHNA and CDR2 SNTAGT. J gave up 4 bases and V 5 bases, and 3 bases lay outside the gene matches. This CDR3 comprises 15 residues. CDR3 coding DNA: TGTGCCAGCAGTTTGACTAGCGGGGGGTCAGATACGCAGTATTTT. It translates to CASSLTSGGSDTQYF.